This T cell receptor beta chain was profiled in a study of blood T cells in healthy people across ages. Study-level points and caveats: Higher diversity, along with more naive CD4+ cells, distinguished long-lived donors from aged donors.

V lost 0 bases, J lost 3 bases, and 9 bases lay in between. CDR1 LNHNV and CDR2 YYDKDF come from the germline V gene (reference sequence). This CDR3 spans 15 amino acids. With regard to this clonotype: Its specificity is unknown.

Primers used in a second PCR of roughly 6 to 12 cycles were a sample-barcoded 5' primer and a J-beta primer mix. TCRdb recomputed calls from the 5' RACE reads with MiXCR, one row per CDR3 protein. The sample lists about 1.7 million distinct CDR3 sequences, 28% seen once, with less than 9.5% in the top ten. Every sample yielded at least 6 million isolated PBMCs. The TCR comes from a woman aged 25 to 39 in good health. The sequenced sample consisted of blood. The chain has TRBV15 and TRBJ1-3; D is undetermined. CDR3 nucleotides: TGTGCCACCAGCAGAGATGGCTCAGATGGAAACACCATATATTTT. Amino acids: CATSRDGSDGNTIYF.